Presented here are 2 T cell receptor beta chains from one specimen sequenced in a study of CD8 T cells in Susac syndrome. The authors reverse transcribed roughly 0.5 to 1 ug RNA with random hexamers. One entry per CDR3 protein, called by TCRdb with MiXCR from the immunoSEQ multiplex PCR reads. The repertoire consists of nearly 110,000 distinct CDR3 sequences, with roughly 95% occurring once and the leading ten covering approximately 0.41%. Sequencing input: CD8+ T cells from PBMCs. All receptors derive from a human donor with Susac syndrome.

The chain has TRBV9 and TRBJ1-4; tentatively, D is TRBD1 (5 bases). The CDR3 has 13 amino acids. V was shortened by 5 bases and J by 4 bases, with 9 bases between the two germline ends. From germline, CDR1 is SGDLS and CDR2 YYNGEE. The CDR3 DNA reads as TGTGCCAGCAGTGGGACCGATAATGAAAAACTGTTTTTT. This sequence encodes CASSGTDNEKLFF.

The DNA of the CDR3 is TGCGCCAGCAGCCGTCCAGGGGATACTCAGCCCCAGCATTTT. Residues: CASSRPGDTQPQHF. This chain connects TRBV4-1 to TRBJ1-5; D perhaps matches TRBD1 (6 bases). The CDR3 consists of 14 residues. From germline, CDR1 is MGHRA and CDR2 YSYEKL. Trimming took 4 bases from V and 6 from J, leaving 13 bases between them.